Listed below are T cell receptor beta chains from one sample, sequenced in a study of sequential checkpoint blockade in melanoma. Clones were sequenced by immunoSEQ multiplex PCR, and TCRdb holds only the in-frame ones, with some missing. The table records around 13,000 clones, roughly 69% of them present only once. The sample was CD8+ T cells sorted from blood (inferred from file names), taken from a patient given nivolumab and ipilimumab in sequence. Receptors originate from a human donor with melanoma. Both conserved end residues are part of each CDR3. The order of the fields is V gene, clone size, J gene, D gene, CDR3 protein, CDR3 DNA. The D gene is left open where the match is weak. Some rows mark clone size as missing; the rest say once, few, many or name a class of expanded clone.

V gene: TRBV6-1; clone size: few; J gene: TRBJ2-7; D gene: TRBD1; CDR3 protein: CASSLDRGVDEQYF; CDR3 DNA: TGTGCCAGCAGCCTCGACAGGGGGGTCGACGAGCAGTACTTC
V gene: TRBV27; clone size: NA; J gene: TRBJ2-7; D gene: NA; CDR3 protein: CASRSRDTPSSYEQYF; CDR3 DNA: TGTGCCAGCAGATCCCGGGACACTCCAAGCTCCTACGAGCAGTACTTC
V gene: TRBV5-5; clone size: NA; J gene: TRBJ2-7; D gene: NA; CDR3 protein: CASSSTSSLTGPYEQYF; CDR3 DNA: TGTGCCAGCAGCTCCACTAGTTCCCTGACAGGCCCCTACGAGCAGTACTTC
V gene: TRBV9; clone size: NA; J gene: TRBJ1-2; D gene: NA; CDR3 protein: CASYQSTGGYTF; CDR3 DNA: TGTGCCAGTTATCAATCCACAGGTGGCTACACCTTC
V gene: TRBV2; clone size: NA; J gene: TRBJ1-1; D gene: NA; CDR3 protein: CASSATGHEAFF; CDR3 DNA: TGTGCCAGCAGTGCGACAGGACATGAAGCTTTCTTT
V gene: TRBV9; clone size: few; J gene: TRBJ2-1; D gene: NA; CDR3 protein: CASSVDVGNNEQFF; CDR3 DNA: TGTGCCAGCAGCGTAGATGTCGGGAACAATGAGCAGTTCTTC
V gene: TRBV7-9; clone size: few; J gene: TRBJ1-1; D gene: TRBD1; CDR3 protein: CASAGTGRRNTEAFF; CDR3 DNA: TGTGCCAGCGCGGGGACAGGGCGGAGGAACACTGAAGCTTTCTTT
V gene: TRBV7-8; clone size: NA; J gene: TRBJ2-7; D gene: TRBD1; CDR3 protein: CASSFDRVNAYEQYF; CDR3 DNA: TGTGCCAGCAGCTTTGACAGGGTAAATGCCTACGAGCAGTACTTC
V gene: TRBV5-6; clone size: NA; J gene: TRBJ2-7; D gene: TRBD1; CDR3 protein: CASSHSGQGYHEQYF; CDR3 DNA: TGTGCCAGCAGCCATTCGGGACAGGGGTACCACGAGCAGTACTTC
V gene: TRBV19; clone size: NA; J gene: TRBJ2-7; D gene: TRBD1; CDR3 protein: CASRPGTGRSYEQYF; CDR3 DNA: TGTGCCAGTAGGCCCGGGACAGGGAGGTCCTACGAGCAGTACTTC
V gene: TRBV21-1; clone size: medium-sized; J gene: TRBJ1-5; D gene: NA; CDR3 protein: CASSDPGQGGYSNQPQHF; CDR3 DNA: TGTGCCAGCAGCGATCCGGGACAGGGGGGATATAGCAATCAGCCCCAGCATTTT
V gene: TRBV7-3; clone size: NA; J gene: TRBJ2-7; D gene: TRBD2; CDR3 protein: CASSILAGGPGEQYF; CDR3 DNA: TGTGCCAGCAGCATTCTAGCGGGAGGGCCCGGCGAGCAGTACTTC
V gene: TRBV7-9; clone size: few; J gene: TRBJ1-6; D gene: NA; CDR3 protein: CASTFNNSPLHF; CDR3 DNA: TGTGCCAGCACCTTTAATAATTCACCCCTCCACTTT
V gene: TRBV25-1; clone size: NA; J gene: TRBJ2-2; D gene: TRBD1; CDR3 protein: CASRIGTGDTGELFF; CDR3 DNA: TGTGCCAGCAGGATAGGGACAGGAGACACCGGGGAGCTGTTTTTT
V gene: TRBV27; clone size: few; J gene: TRBJ1-5; D gene: TRBD1; CDR3 protein: CASGQGTAPNQPQHF; CDR3 DNA: TGTGCCAGCGGACAGGGTACCGCGCCGAATCAGCCCCAGCATTTT